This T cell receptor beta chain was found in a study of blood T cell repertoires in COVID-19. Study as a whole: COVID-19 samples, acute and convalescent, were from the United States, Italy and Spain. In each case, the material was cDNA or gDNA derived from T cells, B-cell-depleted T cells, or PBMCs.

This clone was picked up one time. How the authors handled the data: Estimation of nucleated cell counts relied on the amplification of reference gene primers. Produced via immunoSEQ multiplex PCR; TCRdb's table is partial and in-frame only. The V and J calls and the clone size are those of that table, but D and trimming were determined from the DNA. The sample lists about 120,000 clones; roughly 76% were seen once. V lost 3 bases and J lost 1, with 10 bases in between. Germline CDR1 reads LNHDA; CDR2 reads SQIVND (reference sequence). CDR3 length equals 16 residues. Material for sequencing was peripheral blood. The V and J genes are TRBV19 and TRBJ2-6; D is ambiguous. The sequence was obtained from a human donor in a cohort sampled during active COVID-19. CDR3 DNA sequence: TGTGCCAGTAGTATCCATACACCATCTGGGGCCAACGTCCTGACTTTC. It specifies CASSIHTPSGANVLTF.